This TCR beta chain was identified during a study of blood T cell repertoires in COVID-19. The overall study: The origin of the acute and convalescent COVID-19 samples was the United States, Italy and Spain. Nucleic acid was either cDNA or gDNA, and it came from T cells, B-cell-depleted T cells, or PBMCs.

Looked up from germline, CDR1 is SGHVS and CDR2 is FQNEAQ. The CDR3 spans 16 residues. V lost 4 bases and J lost 5; bases outside the gene matches: 12. TCRdb keeps only in-frame clones here, not all; method: immunoSEQ multiplex PCR. The table has fewer than 500,000 clones, approximately 80% seen once; the top ten hold roughly 1.2%. The sequence came from a human donor with acute or convalescent COVID-19. The donor label of this sample is uncertain. The sample comprised peripheral blood. The V and J genes are TRBV7-8 and TRBJ2-7; 9 bases fit TRBD2. CDR3: CASSSLTSGYGDEQYF. CDR3 nucleotides: TGTGCCAGCAGCTCGTTGACTAGCGGCTATGGGGACGAGCAGTACTTC.